The 30 T cell receptor beta chains in this list originate from one sample, sequenced in a study of blood T cell repertoires in COVID-19. Profiling relied on immunoSEQ multiplex PCR, and the TCRdb table lists in-frame clones only, not all of them. Of over 600,000 clones listed, approximately 90% are singletons. The source material was peripheral blood. The receptors were gathered from a woman aged 18-29 years with acute or convalescent COVID-19.

The V call is TRBV2, the J call TRBJ2-1, with 13 bases aligning to TRBD2. This CDR3 has 16 amino acids. Germline CDR1 reads SNHLY; CDR2 reads FYNNEI. The J segment lost 5 bases and the V segment lost 6 bases, leaving 7 bases of the junction unmatched. The CDR3 region is CASRALAGGTHNEQFF. The CDR3 DNA sequence: TGTGCCAGCAGGGCACTAGCGGGGGGGACTCACAATGAGCAGTTCTTC.

This clone was detected a few times. The chain is built from TRBV24-1 and TRBJ1-2, with D possibly being TRBD1 (5 bases). Germline CDR1 and CDR2: KGHDR and SFDVKD. The CDR3 is 13 residues long. Trimming stripped 7 bases from V and 5 bases from J, with 13 bases between. CDR3 DNA sequence: TGTGCCACCAGAGTTGGGGCAACGTATGGCTACACCTTC. Translated, it gives CATRVGATYGYTF.

The V gene is TRBV19, the J gene TRBJ1-5; 10 bases are a match to TRBD1. This CDR3 is built from 14 residues. J gave up 5 bases and V 5 bases, and 3 bases lay outside the gene matches. Germline loops: CDR1 LNHDA, CDR2 SQIVND (reference sequence). The DNA of the CDR3 is TGTGCCAGTAGTCCGGGACAGGGGCATCAGCCCCAGCATTTT. It yields the protein CASSPGQGHQPQHF.

CDR3 protein: CASSQVGVGGYTF. DNA for the CDR3: TGTGCCAGCAGCCAAGTAGGGGTTGGAGGCTACACCTTC. The gene calls are TRBV14 and TRBJ1-2; weak D call: TRBD1 (5 bases). CDR1 is SGHDN, CDR2 FVKESK, per germline. This CDR3 contains 13 residues. Trimming removed 1 base at V and 8 bases at J, with 11 bases between. The entire variable domain, with the rest obtained from reference TRBV14 and TRBJ1-2, is as follows: EAGVTQFPSHSVIEKGQTVTLRCDPISGHDNLYWYRRVMGKEIKFLLHFVKESKQDESGMPNNRFLAERTGGTYSTLKVQPAELEDSGVYFCASSQVGVGGYTFGSGTRLTVV.

The rearrangement links TRBV3-1 (or the pseudogene TRBV3-2) to TRBJ2-7; TRBD1 is a possible D gene (6 bases). The CDR3 runs 14 residues. Germline-derived CDR1 and CDR2 are LGHDT and YNNKEL (reference sequence). V lost 5 bases and J 3 bases, leaving 14 bases between the germline ends. The CDR3: CASSWGRGGYEQYF. The CDR3 DNA sequence: TGTGCCAGCAGCTGGGGGAGAGGGGGCTACGAGCAGTACTTC.

The CDR3 DNA reads TGTGCCAGCAGCTTTACAGGTCAAGAGACCCAGTACTTC. This encodes CASSFTGQETQYF. This chain links TRBV7-9 with TRBJ2-5, with a tentative D call TRBD1 (5 bases). The CDR3 is 13 amino acids. Per the germline V gene, CDR1 is SEHNR and CDR2 is FQNEAQ (reference sequence). The V gene lost 3 bases and the J gene lost 2 bases, with 7 bases spanning the gap.

This chain links TRBV15 with TRBJ2-7; 7 nucleotides line up with TRBD1. After removal of 11 bases from V and 2 bases from J, the junction contained 6 bases not matched to a gene. The germline CDR1 and CDR2 sequences are LNHNV and YYDKDF (reference sequence). There are 12 residues in the CDR3. CDR3 amino acids: CAVGDRAYEQYF. The CDR3 DNA follows: TGTGCCGTTGGGGACAGAGCCTACGAGCAGTACTTC.

This clone was seen only once. The chain carries TRBV5-6 and TRBJ2-7; 8 bases are shared with TRBD1. V was clipped by 0 bases and J by 6 bases; unmatched bases: 5. This CDR3 has 14 residues. CDR1 is SGHDT, CDR2 YYEEEE, per germline. The CDR3 nucleotides are TGTGCCAGCAGCTTGGGGACAGGGCCCTTCGAGCAGTACTTC. Its translation: CASSLGTGPFEQYF.

This rearrangement joins TRBV6-1 to TRBJ1-5, with unresolved D. Germline CDR1 reads MNHNS; CDR2 reads SASEGT. The CDR3 is made up of 15 amino acids. V gave up 0 bases and J gave up 7 bases, with 13 bases separating them. The CDR3 spells CASSEAPSAGQPQHF. In nucleotides, the CDR3 is TGTGCCAGCAGTGAAGCGCCGAGTGCGGGACAGCCCCAGCATTTT.

This clone is a singleton in its sample. This chain connects TRBV27 to TRBJ1-1; D is perhaps TRBD1 (6 bases). V was clipped by 7 bases and J by 3 bases, with 27 bases between them. The CDR3 is 18 amino acids. CDR1 and CDR2 (germline): MNHEY, SMNVEV (reference sequence). CDR3 protein: CASIAAQGAIGVYTEAFF. DNA of the CDR3: TGTGCCAGCATCGCCGCACAGGGCGCTATAGGGGTGTACACTGAAGCTTTCTTT.

This chain joins TRBV4-1 and TRBJ2-1, with 9 bases matching TRBD1. This CDR3 has 17 residues. Germline loops: CDR1 MGHRA, CDR2 YSYEKL. The junction had 9 bases not matched to a gene; V was cut back by 4 bases and J by 2 bases. The CDR3 nucleotides are TGCGCCAGCAGCCGCGGACAGGGGCCGACCCCCTACAATGAGCAGTTCTTC. Residues: CASSRGQGPTPYNEQFF.

This chain links TRBV21-1 with TRBJ2-1; TRBD1, the table's D call, lacks a check against the DNA. TRBV21-1 is assigned pseudogene status. This CDR3 spans 15 amino acids. CDR3 DNA sequence: TGTGCCAGCAGCACTCGGCCCAGGGCCTACAATGAGCAGTTCTTC. This translates into CASSTRPRAYNEQFF.

The CDR3 region has the DNA TGTGCCAGCAGTTTCCAGGGGGTTCCCGTAACTTACGAGCAGTACTTC. Translating gives CASSFQGVPVTYEQYF. This sequence joins TRBV27 and TRBJ2-7, with 7 bases matching TRBD1. Per the germline V gene, CDR1 is MNHEY and CDR2 is SMNVEV (reference sequence). The CDR3 is 16 amino acids. J lost 4 bases, V lost 3 bases, and 12 bases had no gene match.

The rearrangement links TRBV10-3 to TRBJ1-1; 7 bases map to TRBD1. V lost 8 bases and J lost 7; bases outside the gene matches: 13. The length of the CDR3 is 14 residues. Germline lookup yields CDR1 ENHRY and CDR2 SYGVKD. The CDR3 coding sequence is TGTGCCATCTCTACTCAGTCCGGGACAGATGAAGCTTTCTTT. Its protein product is CAISTQSGTDEAFF.

The chain links TRBV10-3 to TRBJ2-7; 8 nucleotides agree with TRBD1. V lost 5 bases, J lost 0 bases, and 3 bases stayed unmatched. Germline V CDR1 and CDR2: ENHRY, SYGVKD. This CDR3 spans 14 amino acids. CDR3 sequence reads: CAISWTGSSYEQYF. The CDR3 region has the DNA TGTGCCATCAGTTGGACAGGGAGCTCCTACGAGCAGTACTTC.

A single count supports this clone. CDR3 DNA: TGTGCCAGCAGTTTAGGCTTCAGGGAACCGTTCTTC. This encodes CASSLGFREPFF. The chain couples TRBV12-3 or TRBV12-4 to TRBJ2-1; D is possibly TRBD1 (5 bases). V was clipped by 1 base and J by 15 bases, with 13 bases between them. CDR3 length: 12 amino acids.

This chain joins TRBV14 and TRBJ1-4; possible D gene TRBD1, 5 bases. The length of the CDR3 is 14 residues. The V end was cut by 9 bases, the J end by 8 bases, with 19 bases between. Germline V gene data show CDR1 as SGHDN and CDR2 as FVKESK. In DNA form, the CDR3 reads TGTGCCAGAAAGACAGCCCTCCGGGGGGAAAAACTGTTTTTT. This sequence encodes CARKTALRGEKLFF.

The chain employs TRBV6-2 or TRBV6-3 and TRBJ1-2; 9 positions match TRBD1. V trimming: 7 bases; J trimming: 4 bases; junction bases outside the gene matches: 13. CDR1 is MNHEY and CDR2 is SVGEGT in the germline V gene. The length of the CDR3 is 16 residues. The CDR3 protein is CASTPGTGGVGYGYTF. The DNA of the CDR3 is TGTGCCAGCACCCCCGGCACAGGGGGCGTTGGCTATGGCTACACCTTC.

This chain links TRBV2 with TRBJ1-5; maybe TRBD1 (6 bases). CDR3 length: 14 residues. Germline CDR1 and CDR2: SNHLY and FYNNEI. V lost 8 bases to trimming and J lost 4 bases, with 15 bases between them. The CDR3 reads CASRYDRQNQPQHF. CDR3 nucleotides: TGTGCCAGCCGGTATGACAGGCAGAATCAGCCCCAGCATTTT.

J is TRBJ1-1 and V is TRBV7-2, with 10 positions matching TRBD1. Looked up from germline, CDR1 is SGHTA and CDR2 is FQGNSA. Trimming took 3 bases from V and 1 from J; bases not matched to a gene: 5. The CDR3 totals 16 residues. This CDR3 reads CASSFHRDRGNTEAFF. The CDR3 DNA sequence: TGTGCCAGCAGCTTTCACCGGGACAGGGGGAACACTGAAGCTTTCTTT.

The chain employs TRBV5-1 and TRBJ1-5, with D possibly TRBD1 on 5 matching bases. The CDR3 is 14 amino acids. Trimming took 0 bases from V and 4 from J, leaving 8 bases between them. Germline V gene data show CDR1 as SGHRS and CDR2 as YFSETQ. In DNA form, the CDR3 reads TGCGCCAGCAGCTTGGGGGACTGGAATCAGCCCCAGCATTTT. Protein sequence: CASSLGDWNQPQHF.

The chain combines TRBV6-5 with TRBJ2-1; TRBD2 agrees at 13 bases. This CDR3 region has 15 residues. Germline lookup yields CDR1 MNHEY and CDR2 SVGAGI. After removal of 4 bases from V and 9 bases from J, the junction contained 6 bases not matched to a gene. In nucleotides, the CDR3 is TGTGCCAGCAGTTTAACTAGCGGGGGGGCCAGTGAGCAGTTCTTC. It translates to CASSLTSGGASEQFF.

This clone came up a few times. In nucleotides, the CDR3 is TGTGCCAGCAGCCCCCGGGACAACACCTTTACTGAAGCTTTCTTT. It specifies CASSPRDNTFTEAFF. The rearrangement joins TRBV3-1 (or the pseudogene TRBV3-2) to TRBJ1-1; D is possibly TRBD1 (6 bases). CDR1 is LGHDT, CDR2 YNNKEL, per germline (reference sequence). This CDR3 region has 15 residues. V was clipped by 4 bases and J by 5 bases, with 17 bases between them.

The chain joins TRBV19 to TRBJ1-5, with D hard to call. The germline V gene encodes CDR1 LNHDA and CDR2 SQIVND (reference sequence). This CDR3 spans 15 amino acids. Trimming cost V 1 base and J 3 bases, with 10 bases left between them. CDR3 amino acids: CASSIGGGNNQPQHF. DNA of the CDR3: TGTGCCAGTAGTATAGGAGGCGGGAACAATCAGCCCCAGCATTTT.

The rearrangement links TRBV3-1 (or the pseudogene TRBV3-2) to TRBJ2-3; D is possibly TRBD2 (5 bases). This CDR3 contains 16 residues. Germline V gives CDR1 LGHDT, CDR2 YNNKEL (reference sequence). V was cut by 0 bases and J by 2 bases, with 12 bases left in between. The CDR3, as DNA: TGTGCCAGCAGCCAAGATCGAAGCGGTTTCACAGATACGCAGTATTTT. Translating it yields CASSQDRSGFTDTQYF.

This rearrangement joins TRBV6-5 to TRBJ1-6; possibly TRBD1 for D (6 bases). V lost 7 bases and J 6 bases, leaving 10 bases between the germline ends. This CDR3 contains 13 residues. The germline CDR1 and CDR2 sequences are MNHEY and SVGAGI. The DNA of the CDR3 is TGTGCCAGCAACGGACAGTTTAATTCACCCCTCCACTTT. It encodes CASNGQFNSPLHF.

This chain joins TRBV5-1 and TRBJ1-1, with 7 bases matching TRBD1. Germline lookup yields CDR1 SGHRS and CDR2 YFSETQ. The CDR3 is 23 residues long. Trimming removed 2 bases from V and 1 base from J; junction bases left unmatched: 29. CDR3 sequence: CASSLLGPRDRGPRWSENTEAFF. CDR3 coding DNA: TGCGCCAGCAGCTTATTGGGCCCCCGGGACAGAGGGCCTAGATGGAGTGAGAACACTGAAGCTTTCTTT. Using reference TRBV5-1 and TRBJ1-1 for the parts outside the CDR3, the full variable domain is KAGVTQTPRYLIKTRGQQVTLSCSPISGHRSVSWYQQTPGQGLQFLFEYFSETQRNKGNFPGRFSGRQFSNSRSEMNVSTLELGDSALYLCASSLLGPRDRGPRWSENTEAFFGQGTRLTVV.

The rearrangement joins TRBV3-1 (or the pseudogene TRBV3-2) to TRBJ2-3, with 13 bases aligning to TRBD2. The CDR3 covers 16 residues. With V trimmed by 4 bases and J by 3 bases, 4 bases remained unmatched. The germline V gene encodes CDR1 LGHDT and CDR2 YNNKEL (reference sequence). The CDR3 DNA is TGTGCCAGCAGCCCGACTAGCGGGGGGAGAACAGATACGCAGTATTTT. It specifies CASSPTSGGRTDTQYF.

This rearrangement joins TRBV5-1 to TRBJ1-2; a possible D gene is TRBD1 (6 bases). The CDR3 runs 14 residues. CDR1 and CDR2 from the germline V gene are SGHRS and YFSETQ. V lost 0 bases and J 4 bases, leaving 10 bases between the germline ends. CDR3 bases: TGCGCCAGCAGCTTGGAAGCAGGGGTCTATGGCTACACCTTC. This translates into CASSLEAGVYGYTF.

The V call is TRBV5-1, the J call TRBJ1-1, with D maybe TRBD1 (5 bases). This CDR3 is 15 amino acids long. Germline V gene data show CDR1 as SGHRS and CDR2 as YFSETQ. V was shortened by 0 bases and J by 6 bases, with 15 bases between the two germline ends. The CDR3 nucleotides are TGCGCCAGCAGCTTGGTAGGGGCGTCTAACTCTGAAGCTTTCTTT. This encodes CASSLVGASNSEAFF.